This T cell receptor beta chain was sequenced for a study of control samples from healthy donors and cancer patients. Generated by immunoSEQ multiplex PCR, the TCRdb table keeps only in-frame clones and is missing some. The table has some 65,000 clones, around four fifths seen once; the top ten hold approximately 2.8%. The V and J ends lost 3 bases and 6 bases respectively, with 11 bases between them. The CDR3 has 13 residues. The specimen sequenced was PBMCs. The chain joins TRBV12-3 or TRBV12-4 to TRBJ1-2, with D perhaps TRBD1 (6 bases). The sequence came from a woman between 50 and 59 years old with lung cancer. The CDR3 DNA follows: TGTGCCAGCAGTTTGTGGGGGCGCGATGGCTACACCTTC. Amino acid sequence: CASSLWGRDGYTF.